This T cell receptor (beta chain) was obtained from a study of shared clonotypes between healthy human individuals (dated by TCRdb to 2018 to 2020). Broadly, across the study: The cohort included a few men and two women between 18 and 49 years of age. For each donor, three plates each were used for CD4 naive and CD4 memory, two plates were used for CD8 naive, and one plate was used for CD8 memory. To estimate repertoire size and how much clonotype sharing occurs between individuals, the study deeply sequenced the blood TCR repertoires of several healthy adults. Libraries were prepared and TCR repertoires were sequenced by different laboratories using diverse techniques, in order to increase sequencing depth and limit assay-specific biases. Between about 0.85 and 10 billion PBMCs per donor were obtained by leukapheresis.

Ends trimmed: V by 6 bases, J by 3 bases; bases unmatched to a gene: 8. CDR1 and CDR2 were assigned from the germline V gene as SGHTA and FQGNSA. The CDR3 runs 14 amino acids, cysteine and phenylalanine included. Just CDR3 DNA is preserved here, 42 bases in frame from base 1. Using the deep immunoSEQ assay, multiplex PCR amplified TCR CDR3 regions from genomic DNA. Extracted genomic DNA from each cell subset was distributed evenly across all wells of several immunoSEQ 96-well plates, and each plate was treated as a replicate. For sorted subsets, around 200 ng genomic DNA, equal to approximately 30,000 T cell genomes, was loaded into each replicate PCR. Purified libraries were measured with a Qubit 3.0 fluorometer, size-checked on a Bioanalyzer 2100, and measured again with the KAPA Library Quantification kit. Every immunoSEQ 96-well plate was sequenced on a separate single-read 150-cycle Illumina NextSeq 550 flow cell. The study's processing was this. Because the immunoSEQ output held only junctional sequences and lacked quality scores, the filtering could not match the filtering applied to full-length reads. To assign V/J genes and CDR3, sequences were annotated against IMGT germline references using PyIR, a Python wrapper for IgBLAST v1.9. Any read was removed if the V/J assignment was weak (E-value above 1e-6), the CDR3 was missing, or the read contained stop codons, out-of-frame junctions, or ambiguous translated residues. V3J clonotypes were defined as sequences sharing the same inferred V gene, J gene, and CDR3 amino acid sequence. The percentage overlap between two repertoires was calculated by dividing the number of shared unique clonotypes by the size of the smaller repertoire. Richness of each repertoire was evaluated using RTK rarefaction, the Chao1 estimator, and Recon v2.1 estimates of unobserved clonotypes. Generation probabilities were computed with OLGA for all TCRbeta clonotypes obtained by the gDNA method from several donors. TCRdb provides this immuneACCESS table in a form limited to in-frame rearrangements. Some clones are lacking; in checked studies, under half of them reflect an unresolved V gene, and why the rest are absent is not known. Clonal size and the V and J genes are those of that table, whereas D and trimming came from the DNA. The table for this sample lists some 2,500,000 clones; around 93% of them were counted only once. The ten largest clones represent around 0.4% of the sample.

Results the study describes overall, beyond this receptor: Sharing across a few donors was observed for around 5% of naive CD4, about 3.2% of naive CD8, about 2.5% of memory CD4, and roughly 0.43% of memory CD8 clonotypes. Larger estimated clonotype richness was generally found for naive subsets than for memory subsets. Pairwise subsampling led to the expectation that sequencing depth would affect the degree of clonotype sharing among donors. Incomplete sequencing was indicated by rarefaction of sorted-subset datasets, despite the large sequencing depth. The small number of donors limited the genetic and exposure-history diversity represented. Only blood was sampled, and tissue TCR repertoires likely differ from those in blood. Higher generation probabilities were observed for clonotypes shared by all four sorted-subset donors than for non-shared clonotypes.

The donors were healthy, HIV-negative adults with no recently reported acute infections or vaccinations. Only Caucasian adults living in Nashville, Tennessee, USA were represented among the donors. CD4+ T cells were enriched by magnetic negative selection; naive cells were then positively selected on CD45RA, and the negative fraction formed the memory subset. Blood was obtained by leukapheresis, after which PBMCs were separated by Ficoll-Histopaque density gradient centrifugation and cryopreserved in liquid nitrogen vapor phase. Analytical flow cytometry was used to check the purity and quantity of each magnetically sorted T cell population. Genomic DNA was isolated from each sorted fraction and quantified by UV absorbance on a Nanodrop 2000c. Remarks on this clone: The target of this receptor is not known. No much larger clonotype is one base removed from it; base qualities were not supplied.

The sequence was obtained from a man in his late teens or twenties in good health. Some clones in this sample may be carry-over from other donors' samples. The chain uses TRBV7-2 and TRBJ2-7, with TRBD1 identical over 7 junction bases. Sequencing was done on a sample of naive CD4+ T cells from PBMCs. This specimen's cell subset or site label, interpreted: CD45RA+ positively selected. The DNA sequence is TGTGCCAGCAGGCTCCTACAGGGGAACTACGAGCAGTACTTC. This encodes CASRLLQGNYEQYF. Beyond the CDR3, the reference TRBV7-2 and TRBJ2-7 genes provide the residues; the full variable domain reads: GAGVSQSPSNKVTEKGKDVELRCDPISGHTALYWYRQSLGQGLEFLIYFQGNSAPDKSGLPSDRFSAERTGGSVSTLTIQRTQQEDSAVYLCASRLLQGNYEQYFGPGTRLTVT.